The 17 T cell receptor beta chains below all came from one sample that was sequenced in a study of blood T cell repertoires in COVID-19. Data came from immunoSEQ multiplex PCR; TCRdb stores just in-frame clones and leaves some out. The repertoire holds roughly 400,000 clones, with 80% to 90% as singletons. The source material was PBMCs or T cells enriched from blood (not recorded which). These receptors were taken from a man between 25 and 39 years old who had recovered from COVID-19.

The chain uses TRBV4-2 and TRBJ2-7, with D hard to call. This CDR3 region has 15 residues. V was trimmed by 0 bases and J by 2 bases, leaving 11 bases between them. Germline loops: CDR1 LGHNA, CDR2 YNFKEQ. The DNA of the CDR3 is TGTGCCAGCAGCCAAGAGACCCTAGGTCCCTACGAGCAGTACTTC. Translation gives CASSQETLGPYEQYF.

CDR3 in DNA: TGTGCCTGGAGCCCTCGTGGCGGGAGAGCCGTAACCGGGGAGCTGTTTTTT. Protein sequence: CAWSPRGGRAVTGELFF. J is TRBJ2-2 and V is TRBV30; 7 nucleotides align to TRBD2. This CDR3 has 17 amino acids. V lost 3 bases, J lost 5 bases, and 15 bases stayed unmatched. CDR1 and CDR2 (germline): GTSNPN, SVGIG (reference sequence). Filled out from reference TRBV30 and TRBJ2-2, the complete variable domain reads SQTIHQWPATLVQPVGSPLSLECTVEGTSNPNLYWYRQAAGRGLQLLFYSVGIGQISSEVPQNLSASRPQDRQFILSSKKLLLSDSGFYLCAWSPRGGRAVTGELFFGEGSRLTVL.

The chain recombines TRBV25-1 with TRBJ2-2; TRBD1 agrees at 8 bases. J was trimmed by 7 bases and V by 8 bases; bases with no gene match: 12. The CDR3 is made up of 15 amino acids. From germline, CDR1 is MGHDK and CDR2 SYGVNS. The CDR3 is CASRKTDRDDGELFF. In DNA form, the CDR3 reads TGTGCCAGCCGGAAAACGGACAGGGACGACGGGGAGCTGTTTTTT.

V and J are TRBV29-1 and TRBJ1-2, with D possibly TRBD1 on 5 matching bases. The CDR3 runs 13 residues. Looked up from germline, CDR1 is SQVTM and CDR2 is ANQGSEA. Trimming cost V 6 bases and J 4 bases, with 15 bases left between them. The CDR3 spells CSVVHGTAYGYTF. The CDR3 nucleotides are TGCAGCGTGGTCCATGGGACTGCCTATGGCTACACCTTC.

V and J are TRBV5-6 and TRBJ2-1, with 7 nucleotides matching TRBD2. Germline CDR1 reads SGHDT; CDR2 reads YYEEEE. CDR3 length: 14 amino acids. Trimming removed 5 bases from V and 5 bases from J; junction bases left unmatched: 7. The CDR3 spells CASRRRDYDNEQFF. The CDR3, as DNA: TGTGCCAGCAGACGCCGGGACTACGACAATGAGCAGTTCTTC.

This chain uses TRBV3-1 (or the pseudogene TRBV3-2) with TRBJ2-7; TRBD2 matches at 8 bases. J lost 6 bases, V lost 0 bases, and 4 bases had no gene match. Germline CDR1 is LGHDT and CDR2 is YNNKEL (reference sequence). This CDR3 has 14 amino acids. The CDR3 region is CASSQEGTSGEQYF. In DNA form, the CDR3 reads TGTGCCAGCAGCCAAGAGGGTACTAGCGGCGAGCAGTACTTC.

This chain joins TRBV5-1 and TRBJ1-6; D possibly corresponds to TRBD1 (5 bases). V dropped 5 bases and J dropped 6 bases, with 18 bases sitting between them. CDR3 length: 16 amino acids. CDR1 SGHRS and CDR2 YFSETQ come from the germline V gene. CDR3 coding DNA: TGCGCCAGCAGTTTGACAGTTGCCCCCCGTAATTCACCCCTCCACTTT. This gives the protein CASSLTVAPRNSPLHF.

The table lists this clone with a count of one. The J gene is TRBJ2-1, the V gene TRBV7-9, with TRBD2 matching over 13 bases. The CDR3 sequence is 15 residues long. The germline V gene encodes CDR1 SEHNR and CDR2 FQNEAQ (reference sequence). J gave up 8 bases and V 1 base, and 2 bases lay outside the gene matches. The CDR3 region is CASSLGTSGSDEQFF. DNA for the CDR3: TGTGCCAGCAGCTTAGGGACTAGCGGGAGCGATGAGCAGTTCTTC.

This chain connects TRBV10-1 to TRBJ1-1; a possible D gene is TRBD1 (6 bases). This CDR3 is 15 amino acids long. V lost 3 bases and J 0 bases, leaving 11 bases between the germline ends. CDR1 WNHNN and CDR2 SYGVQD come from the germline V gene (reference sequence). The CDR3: CASSDPGALNTEAFF. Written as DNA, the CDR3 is TGCGCCAGCAGTGACCCAGGGGCGCTGAACACTGAAGCTTTCTTT.

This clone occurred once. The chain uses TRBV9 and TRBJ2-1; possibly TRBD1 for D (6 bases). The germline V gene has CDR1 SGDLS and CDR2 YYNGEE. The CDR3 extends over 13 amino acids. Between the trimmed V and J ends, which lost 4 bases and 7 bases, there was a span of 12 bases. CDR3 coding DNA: TGTGCCAGCAGCTTAGGACAGCTTAATGAGCAGTTCTTC. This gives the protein CASSLGQLNEQFF. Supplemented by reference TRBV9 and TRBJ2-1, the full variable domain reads DSGVTQTPKHLITATGQRVTLRCSPRSGDLSVYWYQQSLDQGLQFLIQYYNGEERAKGNILERFSAQQFPDLHSELNLSSLELGDSALYFCASSLGQLNEQFFGPGTRLTVL.

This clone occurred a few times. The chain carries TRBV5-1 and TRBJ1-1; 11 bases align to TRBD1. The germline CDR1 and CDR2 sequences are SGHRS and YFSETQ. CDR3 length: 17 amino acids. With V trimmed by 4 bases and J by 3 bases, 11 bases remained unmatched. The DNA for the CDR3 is TGCGCCAGCAGCCAGGGACAGGGGGTAATTTGGGACACTGAAGCTTTCTTT. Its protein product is CASSQGQGVIWDTEAFF.

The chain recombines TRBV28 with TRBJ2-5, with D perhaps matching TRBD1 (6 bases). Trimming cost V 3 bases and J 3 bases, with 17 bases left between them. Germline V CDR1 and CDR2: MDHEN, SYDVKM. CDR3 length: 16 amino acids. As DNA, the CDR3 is TGTGCCAGCAGTTTCATTGACAGGCAATGGGAAGAGACCCAGTACTTC. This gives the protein CASSFIDRQWEETQYF.

The CDR3 nucleotides are TGCGCCAGCAGCTTGTTTGGGACACGCCTCATGAACACTGAAGCTTTCTTT. Residues: CASSLFGTRLMNTEAFF. This sequence joins TRBV5-1 and TRBJ1-1; the D gene is possibly TRBD1 (6 bases). CDR1 SGHRS and CDR2 YFSETQ come from the germline V gene. Trimming left V 1 base short and J 0 bases short, with 16 bases between. The CDR3 has 17 amino acids.

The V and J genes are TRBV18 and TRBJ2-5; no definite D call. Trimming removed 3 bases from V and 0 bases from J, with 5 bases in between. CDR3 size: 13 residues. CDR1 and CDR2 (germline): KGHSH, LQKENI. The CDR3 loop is CASSPSDQETQYF. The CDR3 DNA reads TGTGCCAGCTCACCGAGCGACCAAGAGACCCAGTACTTC. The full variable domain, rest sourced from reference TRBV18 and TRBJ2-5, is NAGVMQNPRHLVRRRGQEARLRCSPMKGHSHVYWYRQLPEEGLKFMVYLQKENIIDESGMPKERFSAEFPKEGPSILRIQQVVRGDSAAYFCASSPSDQETQYFGPGTRLLVL.

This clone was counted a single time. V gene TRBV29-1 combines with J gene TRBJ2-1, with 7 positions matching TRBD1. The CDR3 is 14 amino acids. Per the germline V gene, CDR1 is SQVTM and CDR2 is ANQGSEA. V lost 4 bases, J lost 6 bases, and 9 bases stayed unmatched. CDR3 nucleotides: TGCAGCGTTGGTGGGACAGATACGGGCAATGAGCAGTTCTTC. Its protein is CSVGGTDTGNEQFF.

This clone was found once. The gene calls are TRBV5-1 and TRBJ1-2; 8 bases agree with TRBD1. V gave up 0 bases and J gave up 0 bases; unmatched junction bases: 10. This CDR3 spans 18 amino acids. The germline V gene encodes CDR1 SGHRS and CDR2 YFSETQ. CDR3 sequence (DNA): TGCGCCAGCAGCTTGGAAAAAACCGGGACAGGAGCTAACTATGGCTACACCTTC. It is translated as CASSLEKTGTGANYGYTF.

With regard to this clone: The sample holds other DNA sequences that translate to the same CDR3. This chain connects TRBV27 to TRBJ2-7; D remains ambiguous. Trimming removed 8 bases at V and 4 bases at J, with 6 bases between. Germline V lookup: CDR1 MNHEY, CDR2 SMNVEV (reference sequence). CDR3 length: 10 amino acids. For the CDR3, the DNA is TGTGCCAGCGGCCGATACGAGCAGTACTTC. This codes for CASGRYEQYF.